This T cell receptor (beta chain) originates from a study of metastatic and nonmetastatic thyroid tumors. TCRdb re-analyzed the PCR reads using MiXCR. The sample has around 37,000 clones, 25% to 30% seen once. Germline V gene data show CDR1 as MNHNS and CDR2 as SASEGT. The CDR3 runs to 14 residues. Trimming cost V 10 bases and J 4 bases, with 17 bases left between them. This clone has just a few counts. Every patient was untreated before thyroid surgery. This chain connects TRBV6-1 to TRBJ2-1; D call uncertain. The sequenced sample consisted of blood. The sequence was collected from a female donor with papillary thyroid cancer or a benign thyroid nodule (not recorded which). Some clones in this sample may be carry-over from other donors' samples. The CDR3 nucleotides are TGTGCCAACAACAGTGAATATGGATACAATGAGCAGTTCTTC. This codes for CANNSEYGYNEQFF.